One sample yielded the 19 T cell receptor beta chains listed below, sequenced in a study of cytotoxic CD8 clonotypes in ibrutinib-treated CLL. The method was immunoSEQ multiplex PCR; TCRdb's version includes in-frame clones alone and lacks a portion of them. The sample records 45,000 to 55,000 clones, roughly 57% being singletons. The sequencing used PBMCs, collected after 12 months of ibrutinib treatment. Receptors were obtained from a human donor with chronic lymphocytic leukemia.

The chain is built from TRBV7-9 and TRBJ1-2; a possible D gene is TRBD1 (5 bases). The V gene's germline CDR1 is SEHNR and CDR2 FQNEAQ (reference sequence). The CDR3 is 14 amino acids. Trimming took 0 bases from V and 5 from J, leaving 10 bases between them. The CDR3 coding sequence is TGTGCCAGCAGCTTAGCGGACTGGGGGTATGGCTACACCTTC. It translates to CASSLADWGYGYTF.

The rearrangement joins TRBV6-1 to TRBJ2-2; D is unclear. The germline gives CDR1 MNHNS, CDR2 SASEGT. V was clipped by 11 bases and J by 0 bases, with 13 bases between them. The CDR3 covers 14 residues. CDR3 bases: TGTGCCGCCCGAAGATCGGCGAACACCGGGGAGCTGTTTTTT. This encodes CAARRSANTGELFF.

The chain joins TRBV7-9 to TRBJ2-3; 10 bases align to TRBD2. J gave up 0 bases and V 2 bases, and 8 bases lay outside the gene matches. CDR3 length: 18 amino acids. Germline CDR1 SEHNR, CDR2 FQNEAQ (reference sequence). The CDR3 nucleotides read TGTGCCAGCAGCTTACCGCCTCGGACTAGCGGAAGCACAGATACGCAGTATTTT. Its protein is CASSLPPRTSGSTDTQYF.

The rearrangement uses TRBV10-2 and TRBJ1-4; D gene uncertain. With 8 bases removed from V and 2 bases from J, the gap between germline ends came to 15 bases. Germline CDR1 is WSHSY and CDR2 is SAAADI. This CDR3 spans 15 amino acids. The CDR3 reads CASRGQRATNEKLFF. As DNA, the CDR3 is TGCGCCAGCCGAGGTCAGCGAGCGACTAATGAAAAACTGTTTTTT.

CDR3 sequence (DNA): TGTGCCAGCAGCTTTTTAGCGGATAACTATGGCTACACCTTC. Its translation: CASSFLADNYGYTF. The genes are TRBV5-8 and TRBJ1-2; D not certain. The germline V and J ends were trimmed by 2 bases and 1 base, with 9 bases remaining between them. The CDR3 loop spans 14 amino acids. The germline CDR1 and CDR2 sequences are SGHTS and YDEGEE.

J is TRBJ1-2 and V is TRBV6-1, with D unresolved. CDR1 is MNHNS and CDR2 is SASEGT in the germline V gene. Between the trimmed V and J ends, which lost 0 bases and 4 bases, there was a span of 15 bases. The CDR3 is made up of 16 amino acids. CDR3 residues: CASSEALGPLGYGYTF. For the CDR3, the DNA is TGTGCCAGCAGTGAAGCGTTAGGGCCCTTGGGCTATGGCTACACCTTC.

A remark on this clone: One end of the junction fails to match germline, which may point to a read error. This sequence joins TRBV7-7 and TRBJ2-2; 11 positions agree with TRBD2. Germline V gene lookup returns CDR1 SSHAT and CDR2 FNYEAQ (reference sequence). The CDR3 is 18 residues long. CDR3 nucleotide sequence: TGTGCTAGCAGCTACACCCTCGGGACTAGCGGAAACACCGGGGAGCTGTTTTTT. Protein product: CASSYTLGTSGNTGELFF.

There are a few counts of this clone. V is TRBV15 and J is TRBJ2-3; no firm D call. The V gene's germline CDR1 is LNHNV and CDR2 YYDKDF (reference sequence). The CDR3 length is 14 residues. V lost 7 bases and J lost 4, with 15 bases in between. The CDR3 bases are TGTGCCACCAACAAGAATCGTCGGCCAGATACGCAGTATTTT. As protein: CATNKNRRPDTQYF.

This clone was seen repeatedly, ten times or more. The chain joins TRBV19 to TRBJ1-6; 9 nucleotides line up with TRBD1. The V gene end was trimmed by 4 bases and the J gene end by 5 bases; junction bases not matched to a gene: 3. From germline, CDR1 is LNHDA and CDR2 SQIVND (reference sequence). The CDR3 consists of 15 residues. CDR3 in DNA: TGTGCCAGTAGTAGGACAGGGGCCGATAATTCACCCCTCCACTTT. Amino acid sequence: CASSRTGADNSPLHF.

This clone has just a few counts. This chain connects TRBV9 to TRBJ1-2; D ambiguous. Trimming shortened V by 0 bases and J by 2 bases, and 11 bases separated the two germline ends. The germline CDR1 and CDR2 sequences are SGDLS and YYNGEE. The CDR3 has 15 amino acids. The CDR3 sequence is CASSVGEGPNYGYTF. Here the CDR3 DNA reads TGTGCCAGCAGCGTAGGAGAGGGCCCCAACTATGGCTACACCTTC. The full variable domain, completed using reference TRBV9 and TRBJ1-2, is DSGVTQTPKHLITATGQRVTLRCSPRSGDLSVYWYQQSLDQGLQFLIQYYNGEERAKGNILERFSAQQFPDLHSELNLSSLELGDSALYFCASSVGEGPNYGYTFGSGTRLTVV.

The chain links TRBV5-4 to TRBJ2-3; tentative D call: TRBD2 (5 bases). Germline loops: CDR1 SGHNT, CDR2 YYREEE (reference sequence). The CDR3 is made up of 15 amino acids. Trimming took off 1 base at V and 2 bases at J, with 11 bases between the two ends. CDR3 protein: CASSLTVGVTDTQYF. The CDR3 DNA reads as TGTGCCAGCAGCTTGACGGTGGGAGTCACAGATACGCAGTATTTT.

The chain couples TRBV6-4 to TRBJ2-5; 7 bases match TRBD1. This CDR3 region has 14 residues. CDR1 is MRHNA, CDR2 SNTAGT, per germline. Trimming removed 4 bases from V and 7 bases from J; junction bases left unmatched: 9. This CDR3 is CASSAEGTARTQYF. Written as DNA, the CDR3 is TGTGCCAGCAGTGCCGAGGGGACAGCCAGGACCCAGTACTTC.

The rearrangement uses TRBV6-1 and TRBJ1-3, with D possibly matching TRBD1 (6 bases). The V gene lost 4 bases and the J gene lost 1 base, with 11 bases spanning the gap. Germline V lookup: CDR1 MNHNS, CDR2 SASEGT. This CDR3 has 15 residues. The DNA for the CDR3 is TGTGCCAGCAGTGCGACACAGGGTTCTGGAAACACCATATATTTT. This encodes CASSATQGSGNTIYF.

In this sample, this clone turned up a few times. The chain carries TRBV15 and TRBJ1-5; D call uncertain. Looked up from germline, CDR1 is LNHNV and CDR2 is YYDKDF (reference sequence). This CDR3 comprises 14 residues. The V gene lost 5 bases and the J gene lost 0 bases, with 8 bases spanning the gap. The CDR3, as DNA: TGTGCCACCAGCTCGAGTTATAGCAATCAGCCCCAGCATTTT. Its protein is CATSSSYSNQPQHF.

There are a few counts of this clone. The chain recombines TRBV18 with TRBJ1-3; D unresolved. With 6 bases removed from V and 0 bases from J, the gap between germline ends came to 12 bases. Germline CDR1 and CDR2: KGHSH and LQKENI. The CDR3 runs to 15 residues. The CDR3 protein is CASSISAASGNTIYF. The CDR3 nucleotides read TGTGCCAGCTCTATCTCGGCAGCCTCTGGAAACACCATATATTTT.

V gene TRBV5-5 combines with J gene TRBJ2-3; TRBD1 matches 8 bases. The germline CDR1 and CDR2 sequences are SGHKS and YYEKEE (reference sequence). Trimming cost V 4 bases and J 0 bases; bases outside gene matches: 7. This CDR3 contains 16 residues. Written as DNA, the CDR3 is TGTGCCAGCAGCACTCGACAGGGGCACAGCACAGATACGCAGTATTTT. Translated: CASSTRQGHSTDTQYF.

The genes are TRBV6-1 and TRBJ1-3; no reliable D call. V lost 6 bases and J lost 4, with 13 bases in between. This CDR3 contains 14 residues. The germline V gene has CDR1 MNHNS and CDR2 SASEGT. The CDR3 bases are TGTGCCAGCAGCGACGGAACTCACGGAAACACCATATATTTT. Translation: CASSDGTHGNTIYF.

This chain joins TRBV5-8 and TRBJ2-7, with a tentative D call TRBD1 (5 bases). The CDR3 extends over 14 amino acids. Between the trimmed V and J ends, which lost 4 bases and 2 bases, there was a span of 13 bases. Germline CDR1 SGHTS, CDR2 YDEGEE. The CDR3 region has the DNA TGTGCCAGCAGCCATCAGACAGCACCCTACGAGCAGTACTTC. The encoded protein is CASSHQTAPYEQYF.

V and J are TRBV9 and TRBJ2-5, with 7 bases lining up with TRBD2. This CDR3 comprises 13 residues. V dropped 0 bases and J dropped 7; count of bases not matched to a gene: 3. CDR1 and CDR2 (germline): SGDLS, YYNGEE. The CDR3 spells CASSVGEGPTQYF. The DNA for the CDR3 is TGTGCCAGCAGCGTAGGGGAGGGTCCGACCCAGTACTTC.